These 7 T cell receptor beta chains were all obtained from the same sample, sequenced in a study of human T cells and chemical hapten exposure. Regarding time point: pre-sensitization, week 0. Treatment: therapeutic diphenylcyclopropenone sensitization with weekly scalp DPC. MiXCR, applied by TCRdb to the RACE reads, yields one record per CDR3 protein. Counted here are 95,000 to 100,000 distinct CDR3 sequences, under 14% occurring once; the ten biggest clones make up about 3.1%. Sequenced material: whole blood, taken in connection with sensitization to the hapten diphenylcyclopropenone (DPC). These receptors all come from a woman aged 55-70 years with alopecia areata. Some clones in this sample may be carry-over from other donors' samples.

This clonotype was detected many times. The rearrangement links TRBV3-1 to TRBJ2-7; D remains unclear. This CDR3 comprises 14 residues. CDR1 LGHDT and CDR2 YNNKEL come from the germline V gene (reference sequence). Trimming took off 2 bases at V and 2 bases at J, with 10 bases between the two ends. The CDR3 DNA is TGTGCCAGCAGCCAAAGGCCCCTCGCCTACGAGCAGTACTTC. It encodes CASSQRPLAYEQYF.

This clonotype was detected a few times. A read error may account for a junction end that differs from germline. CDR3 sequence (DNA): TGCGCCAGCCGCTTGGGAGCCGTATCCTACGAGCAGTACTTC. Amino acids: CASRLGAVSYEQYF. The chain is built from TRBV5-1 and TRBJ2-7; D possibly corresponds to TRBD2 (5 bases). The CDR3 has 14 amino acids. Germline V gene lookup returns CDR1 SGHRS and CDR2 YFSETQ.

This clonotype was seen many times. The CDR3 DNA follows: TGTGCCAGCAGTTTAGGGGGTTCAGGGGTGGGCAATGAGCAGTTCTTC. Residues: CASSLGGSGVGNEQFF. V gene TRBV27 combines with J gene TRBJ2-1; possible D gene TRBD1, 6 bases. The CDR3 extends over 16 amino acids. The germline CDR1 and CDR2 sequences are MNHEY and SMNVEV (reference sequence). Trimming took 2 bases from V and 6 from J, leaving 17 bases between them.

This clonotype has ten or more counts. The J gene is TRBJ1-1, the V gene TRBV18, with D perhaps matching TRBD1 (6 bases). V lost 3 bases and J lost 4, with 18 bases in between. CDR3 length: 16 residues. Germline V gene data show CDR1 as KGHSH and CDR2 as LQKENI. The CDR3 here is CASSPSGAGVRTEAFF. CDR3 sequence (DNA): TGTGCCAGCTCACCGTCTGGGGCAGGGGTTCGCACTGAAGCTTTCTTT.

In this sample, this clonotype turned up many times. The rearrangement links TRBV2 to TRBJ1-4, with D possibly matching TRBD1 (5 bases). This CDR3 has 12 amino acids. The V gene's germline CDR1 is SNHLY and CDR2 FYNNEI. Trimming cost V 6 bases and J 6 bases, with 8 bases left between them. CDR3 in DNA: TGTGCCAGCAGACTACAGGATGAAAAACTGTTTTTT. Translated: CASRLQDEKLFF.

This clonotype was seen ten or more times. The rearrangement links TRBV12-3 or TRBV12-4 to TRBJ2-7, with 8 positions matching TRBD1. The CDR3 spans 14 residues. V lost 3 bases, J lost 3 bases, and 4 bases stayed unmatched. CDR3 sequence: CASSFQGADYEQYF. CDR3 nucleotide sequence: TGTGCCAGCAGTTTTCAGGGGGCCGACTACGAGCAGTACTTC.

The gene calls are TRBV9 and TRBJ2-6, with unresolved D. The germline V and J ends were trimmed by 0 bases and 2 bases, with 6 bases remaining between them. The CDR3 consists of 15 residues. Germline CDR1 and CDR2: SGDLS and YYNGEE. The CDR3 spells CASSVVQAGANVLTF. In nucleotides, the CDR3 is TGTGCCAGCAGCGTAGTCCAGGCTGGGGCCAACGTCCTGACTTTC.